Each of the 32 T cell receptor beta chains below was sequenced from the same sample in a study of Ad26.COV2.S vaccination and SARS-CoV-2 variants. The treatment is: roughly 20 received Ad26.COV2.S at low or high dose, single or two shots; roughly five received placebo; per-sample allocation not given. Samples analyzed were those drawn on day 63 after the first vaccine or placebo injection. Clones were sequenced by immunoSEQ multiplex PCR, and TCRdb holds only the in-frame ones, with some missing. The data contain about 480,000 clones, roughly 85% of them singletons. The sequencing here drew on peripheral blood, taken in a trial of Ad26.COV2.S vaccine versus placebo. The receptors derive from a person aged 18-65 years who received the Ad26.COV2.S COVID-19 vaccine or a placebo.

The rearrangement uses TRBV6-1 and TRBJ1-2; the D is unclear. Germline CDR1 is MNHNS and CDR2 is SASEGT. The CDR3 totals 11 residues. V lost 1 base to trimming and J lost 4 bases, with 1 base between them. The CDR3 coding sequence is TGTGCCAGCAGTGAAGGCTATGGCTACACCTTC. Protein: CASSEGYGYTF.

This chain uses TRBV18 with TRBJ2-7; 9 bases line up with TRBD1. Per the germline V gene, CDR1 is KGHSH and CDR2 is LQKENI. The CDR3 covers 18 residues. V dropped 4 bases and J dropped 2; count of bases not matched to a gene: 15. The CDR3 DNA is TGTGCCAGCTCACAAAGCCCTACAGGGGGCGCCAACGCCTACGAGCAGTACTTC. The encoded protein is CASSQSPTGGANAYEQYF.

This chain links TRBV3-1 (or the pseudogene TRBV3-2) with TRBJ2-1; possibly TRBD1 or TRBD2 for D (6 bases each). From germline, CDR1 is LGHDT and CDR2 YNNKEL (reference sequence). This CDR3 has 16 residues. V was pared by 0 bases and J by 2 bases, with 11 bases between. DNA of the CDR3: TGTGCCAGCAGCCAAGAAGGGGGGCGTCCCTACAATGAGCAGTTCTTC. Protein sequence: CASSQEGGRPYNEQFF.

The chain joins TRBV5-4 to TRBJ1-1; D gene ambiguous. Trimming shortened V by 4 bases and J by 4 bases, and 20 bases separated the two germline ends. The germline gives CDR1 SGHNT, CDR2 YYREEE (reference sequence). The CDR3 extends over 16 amino acids. For the CDR3, the DNA is TGTGCCAGCAGCCCGTCGGTTTTAACCGAGGCCACTGAAGCTTTCTTT. Its translation: CASSPSVLTEATEAFF.

V is TRBV11-3 and J is TRBJ2-1; D is perhaps TRBD2 (5 bases). V was pared by 5 bases and J by 9 bases, with 14 bases between. Germline V lookup: CDR1 SGHNT, CDR2 YENEEA. The CDR3 covers 13 residues. CDR3 nucleotide sequence: TGTGCCAGCAGCATCGGACTGCGCGGTGAGCAGTTCTTC. It specifies CASSIGLRGEQFF.

The chain links TRBV30 to TRBJ1-1; 7 nucleotides line up with TRBD1. Germline lookup yields CDR1 GTSNPN and CDR2 SVGIG (reference sequence). This CDR3 has 13 residues. V lost 7 bases and J lost 4; bases outside the gene matches: 9. CDR3 loop: CAFQTGPRTEAFF. DNA of the CDR3: TGTGCCTTCCAGACAGGGCCGCGCACTGAAGCTTTCTTT.

In its sample, this clone was seen once. This chain uses TRBV28 with TRBJ1-2; 9 positions agree with TRBD1. Germline CDR1 and CDR2: MDHEN and SYDVKM. The CDR3 length is 14 residues. J lost 4 bases, V lost 3 bases, and 3 bases had no gene match. For the CDR3, the DNA is TGTGCCAGCAGTTTGGGGACAGGGAGCTATGGCTACACCTTC. Protein product: CASSLGTGSYGYTF.

The chain joins TRBV5-8 to TRBJ2-7; D is perhaps TRBD2 (5 bases). The CDR3 totals 15 residues. V dropped 3 bases and J dropped 2 bases, with 15 bases sitting between them. Germline CDR1 SGHTS, CDR2 YDEGEE. CDR3 DNA sequence: TGTGCCAGCAGCTCAGTCATGGGAGCCACCTACGAGCAGTACTTC. It encodes CASSSVMGATYEQYF.

The chain employs TRBV10-2 and TRBJ1-1; D possibly corresponds to TRBD1 (6 bases). Germline CDR1 and CDR2: WSHSY and SAAADI. Deletions cut 3 bases from V and 2 bases from J, with 10 bases between. This CDR3 contains 14 residues. The DNA of the CDR3 is TGCGCCAGCAGTGAATGGACAGCTAACACTGAAGCTTTCTTT. Its protein is CASSEWTANTEAFF.

The chain joins TRBV7-8 to TRBJ1-1; D may be TRBD1 (6 bases). CDR1 SGHVS and CDR2 FQNEAQ come from the germline V gene. The CDR3 consists of 18 residues. V gave up 1 base and J gave up 0 bases, with 18 bases separating them. DNA for the CDR3: TGTGCCAGCAGCTTAGTGAGGGGGTTGATCGGGGTGAACACTGAAGCTTTCTTT. Protein: CASSLVRGLIGVNTEAFF.

The rearrangement joins TRBV18 to TRBJ1-1; 7 nucleotides align to TRBD1. This CDR3 has 13 amino acids. Trimming took 4 bases from V and 3 from J; bases not matched to a gene: 2. The germline CDR1 and CDR2 sequences are KGHSH and LQKENI. CDR3 DNA: TGTGCCAGCTCACAGGGGGCAGACACTGAAGCTTTCTTT. This codes for CASSQGADTEAFF.

A single count supports this clone. The genes are TRBV19 and TRBJ1-1; D ambiguous. Trimming left V 5 bases short and J 0 bases short, with 10 bases between. CDR1 and CDR2 (germline): LNHDA, SQIVND (reference sequence). This CDR3 has 14 residues. As DNA, the CDR3 is TGTGCCAGTAGTTACGGCACAATGAACACTGAAGCTTTCTTT. Protein product: CASSYGTMNTEAFF. Together with reference TRBV19 and TRBJ1-1, the CDR3 gives the full variable domain: DGGITQSPKYLFRKEGQNVTLSCEQNLNHDAMYWYRQDPGQGLRLIYYSQIVNDFQKGDIAEGYSVSREKKESFPLTVTSAQKNPTAFYLCASSYGTMNTEAFFGQGTRLTVV.

The chain uses TRBV27 and TRBJ2-1; 8 bases align to TRBD1. CDR1 and CDR2 (germline): MNHEY, SMNVEV (reference sequence). The V and J ends lost 5 bases and 2 bases, in that order; junction bases with no gene match: 20. The CDR3 runs 20 residues. The CDR3 region is CASSRSPTQPQGAAYNEQFF. In DNA form, the CDR3 reads TGTGCCAGCAGTCGGTCGCCCACACAACCCCAGGGGGCGGCCTACAATGAGCAGTTCTTC.

The genes are TRBV7-9 and TRBJ1-2; tentatively, D is TRBD1 (6 bases). The CDR3 runs 14 residues. Trimming removed 0 bases from V and 5 bases from J, with 10 bases in between. CDR1 is SEHNR, CDR2 FQNEAQ, per germline (reference sequence). This CDR3 is CASSLAGQEYGYTF. The DNA for the CDR3 is TGTGCCAGCAGCTTAGCGGGACAAGAGTATGGCTACACCTTC.

V is TRBV11-1 and J is TRBJ2-7; D unclear. The CDR3 totals 14 residues. Between the trimmed V and J ends, which lost 2 bases and 2 bases, there was a span of 10 bases. The germline gives CDR1 SGHAT, CDR2 FQDESV (reference sequence). CDR3 sequence: CASSLFTGAYEQYF. CDR3 coding DNA: TGTGCCAGCAGCTTATTTACCGGAGCCTACGAGCAGTACTTC.

J is TRBJ2-6 and V is TRBV7-2; 9 nucleotides agree with TRBD1. Germline V CDR1 and CDR2: SGHTA, FQGNSA. The CDR3 sequence is 18 residues long. J gave up 0 bases and V 5 bases, and 8 bases lay outside the gene matches. The CDR3 bases are TGTGCCAGCAGCCCCTGGACAGGGGTGAACTCTGGGGCCAACGTCCTGACTTTC. The encoded protein is CASSPWTGVNSGANVLTF.

V is TRBV10-3 and J is TRBJ1-6, with no clear D. In germline, CDR1 is ENHRY, CDR2 SYGVKD. The CDR3 is 14 amino acids. V lost 1 base and J lost 7, with 8 bases in between. The CDR3: CAISEYSQNSPLHF. The CDR3 bases are TGTGCCATCAGTGAGTACTCCCAGAATTCACCCCTCCACTTT.

The chain uses TRBV3-1 (or the pseudogene TRBV3-2) and TRBJ2-5; 9 nucleotides line up with TRBD1. In germline, CDR1 is LGHDT, CDR2 YNNKEL (reference sequence). Germline trimming cut 1 base from V and 4 bases from J; bases unmatched to any gene: 7. The CDR3 is 16 amino acids. CDR3 DNA: TGTGCCAGCAGCCAAGGAATTAGACAGGGGGGAGAGACCCAGTACTTC. This gives the protein CASSQGIRQGGETQYF.

This chain links TRBV6-2 or TRBV6-3 with TRBJ1-2; 7 nucleotides agree with TRBD1. CDR1 MNHEY and CDR2 SVGEGT come from the germline V gene. The CDR3 is 17 residues long. The junction had 12 bases not matched to a gene; V was cut back by 0 bases and J by 5 bases. The CDR3 nucleotides read TGTGCCAGCAGTTACTCGGTCGGCGAGGGGGCAGGGTATGGCTACACCTTC. Translation gives CASSYSVGEGAGYGYTF.

This clone appeared a few times. The rearrangement uses TRBV9 and TRBJ1-2; no clear D. The CDR3 runs 14 residues. The V end lost 4 bases, the J end lost 2 bases, and 12 bases lay between the germline ends. Germline CDR1 is SGDLS and CDR2 is YYNGEE. CDR3 bases: TGTGCCAGCAGCTCAGCGGCGGCAAACTATGGCTACACCTTC. Its protein is CASSSAAANYGYTF.

This clone was seen only a few times. The CDR3 region has the DNA TGTGCCAGCAGCCAAGATTGGGCCAGGGCGAACACTGAAGCTTTCTTT. Translation gives CASSQDWARANTEAFF. The chain links TRBV4-2 to TRBJ1-1, with a weak D call TRBD1 (5 bases). The CDR3 has 16 amino acids. With 0 bases removed from V and 1 base from J, the gap between germline ends came to 12 bases. Germline V CDR1 and CDR2: LGHNA, YNFKEQ.

The V gene is TRBV5-1, the J gene TRBJ2-7; the match to TRBD2 covers 12 bases. This CDR3 comprises 16 residues. CDR1 is SGHRS, CDR2 YFSETQ, per germline. Trimming cost V 3 bases and J 3 bases; bases outside gene matches: 7. CDR3 sequence (DNA): TGCGCCAGCAGCTCCACCACGGGACTAGCGGGCTACGAGCAGTACTTC. It is translated as CASSSTTGLAGYEQYF. Full variable domain (rest looked up from reference TRBV5-1 and TRBJ2-7): KAGVTQTPRYLIKTRGQQVTLSCSPISGHRSVSWYQQTPGQGLQFLFEYFSETQRNKGNFPGRFSGRQFSNSRSEMNVSTLELGDSALYLCASSSTTGLAGYEQYFGPGTRLTVT.

This clone was seen a few times. This rearrangement joins TRBV2 to TRBJ2-1; 9 bases map to TRBD1. The V and J ends lost 5 bases and 6 bases, in that order; junction bases with no gene match: 8. CDR3 length equals 15 residues. Germline V gene data show CDR1 as SNHLY and CDR2 as FYNNEI. The CDR3: CASSNRGLARNEQFF. In DNA, the CDR3 is TGTGCCAGCAGTAACAGGGGGCTAGCGCGCAATGAGCAGTTCTTC.

The chain combines TRBV10-3 with TRBJ1-1, with a possible D match to TRBD1 (5 bases). Trimming cost V 7 bases and J 6 bases, with 18 bases left between them. The CDR3 spans 14 residues. The germline V gene has CDR1 ENHRY and CDR2 SYGVKD. CDR3 nucleotide sequence: TGTGCCATCAAACAAGGGACCCCTCGAGCTGAAGCTTTCTTT. This gives the protein CAIKQGTPRAEAFF.

This chain uses TRBV6-4 with TRBJ2-5, with D perhaps matching TRBD1 (5 bases). The CDR3 contains 13 residues. Germline CDR1 reads MRHNA; CDR2 reads SNTAGT. Trimming cost V 5 bases and J 3 bases, with 10 bases left between them. In DNA form, the CDR3 reads TGTGCCAGCAGTATACAGGCTAAAGAGACCCAGTACTTC. Translating it yields CASSIQAKETQYF.

This chain connects TRBV28 to TRBJ2-7; 7 nucleotides line up with TRBD2. V shed 4 bases, J shed 4 bases, and the junction held 13 bases outside the gene matches. This CDR3 is 16 amino acids long. Germline V gene lookup returns CDR1 MDHEN and CDR2 SYDVKM. The CDR3 spells CASSSWSGGSWYEQYF. The CDR3 nucleotides are TGTGCCAGCAGTTCATGGTCAGGCGGGAGTTGGTACGAGCAGTACTTC.

The chain links TRBV11-3 to TRBJ1-1, with TRBD1 matching over 9 bases. Germline assignment: CDR1 SGHNT and CDR2 YENEEA. The trim removed 0 bases at V and 7 bases at J, leaving 27 bases unmatched. This CDR3 has 22 residues. In nucleotides, the CDR3 is TGTGCCAGCAGCTTAGACCGGGACAGGGCTGATATGGCCTGGGGGGTTTTGGGTGAAGCTTTCTTT. It specifies CASSLDRDRADMAWGVLGEAFF.

CDR3 bases: TGTGCCAGCAGCTTACGTCGGGACAGGGATCTTGCTGGGGCCAACGTCCTGACTTTC. This encodes CASSLRRDRDLAGANVLTF. The chain employs TRBV7-9 and TRBJ2-6, with 9 bases that match TRBD1. There are 19 residues in the CDR3. V shed 2 bases and J 2 bases; nucleotides not matched to a gene: 10. CDR1 SEHNR and CDR2 FQNEAQ come from the germline V gene (reference sequence).

Of note for this clone: The sample contains more than one DNA sequence encoding this CDR3. The chain joins TRBV19 to TRBJ2-5, with D uncertain. Germline values: CDR1 LNHDA, CDR2 SQIVND (reference sequence). This CDR3 is built from 12 residues. The V and J ends lost 1 base and 5 bases respectively, with 5 bases between them. As DNA, the CDR3 is TGTGCCAGTAGTATAGCTGGTGAGACCCAGTACTTC. Translating it yields CASSIAGETQYF.

This chain links TRBV15 with TRBJ2-5; D ambiguous. V was trimmed by 8 bases and J by 0 bases, leaving 10 bases between them. In germline, CDR1 is LNHNV, CDR2 YYDKDF (reference sequence). The CDR3 runs 13 residues. In nucleotides, the CDR3 is TGTGCCACCGGGGTGGCGGACCAAGAGACCCAGTACTTC. It specifies CATGVADQETQYF.

The V and J genes are TRBV7-3 and TRBJ1-1; D gene ambiguous. The ends were cut back, 4 bases at V and 4 bases at J, with 10 bases in the middle. The CDR3 is 13 residues long. Germline V gene lookup returns CDR1 SGHTA and CDR2 FQGTGA. For the CDR3, the DNA is TGTGCCAGCAGCTCAAAGGGTGTCACTGAAGCTTTCTTT. Its protein product is CASSSKGVTEAFF. Filled out from reference TRBV7-3 and TRBJ1-1, the complete variable domain reads GAGVSQTPSNKVTEKGKYVELRCDPISGHTALYWYRQSLGQGPEFLIYFQGTGAADDSGLPNDRFFAVRPEGSVSTLKIQRTERGDSAVYLCASSSKGVTEAFFGQGTRLTVV.

The chain couples TRBV19 to TRBJ1-5; D is undetermined. This CDR3 has 13 residues. The V end lost 3 bases, the J end lost 5 bases, and 8 bases lay between the germline ends. The germline gives CDR1 LNHDA, CDR2 SQIVND (reference sequence). The CDR3 region is CASSIWGYQPQHF. The DNA of the CDR3 is TGTGCCAGTAGTATTTGGGGATATCAGCCCCAGCATTTT. The full variable domain, its missing parts supplied by reference TRBV19 and TRBJ1-5, is DGGITQSPKYLFRKEGQNVTLSCEQNLNHDAMYWYRQDPGQGLRLIYYSQIVNDFQKGDIAEGYSVSREKKESFPLTVTSAQKNPTAFYLCASSIWGYQPQHFGDGTRLSIL.